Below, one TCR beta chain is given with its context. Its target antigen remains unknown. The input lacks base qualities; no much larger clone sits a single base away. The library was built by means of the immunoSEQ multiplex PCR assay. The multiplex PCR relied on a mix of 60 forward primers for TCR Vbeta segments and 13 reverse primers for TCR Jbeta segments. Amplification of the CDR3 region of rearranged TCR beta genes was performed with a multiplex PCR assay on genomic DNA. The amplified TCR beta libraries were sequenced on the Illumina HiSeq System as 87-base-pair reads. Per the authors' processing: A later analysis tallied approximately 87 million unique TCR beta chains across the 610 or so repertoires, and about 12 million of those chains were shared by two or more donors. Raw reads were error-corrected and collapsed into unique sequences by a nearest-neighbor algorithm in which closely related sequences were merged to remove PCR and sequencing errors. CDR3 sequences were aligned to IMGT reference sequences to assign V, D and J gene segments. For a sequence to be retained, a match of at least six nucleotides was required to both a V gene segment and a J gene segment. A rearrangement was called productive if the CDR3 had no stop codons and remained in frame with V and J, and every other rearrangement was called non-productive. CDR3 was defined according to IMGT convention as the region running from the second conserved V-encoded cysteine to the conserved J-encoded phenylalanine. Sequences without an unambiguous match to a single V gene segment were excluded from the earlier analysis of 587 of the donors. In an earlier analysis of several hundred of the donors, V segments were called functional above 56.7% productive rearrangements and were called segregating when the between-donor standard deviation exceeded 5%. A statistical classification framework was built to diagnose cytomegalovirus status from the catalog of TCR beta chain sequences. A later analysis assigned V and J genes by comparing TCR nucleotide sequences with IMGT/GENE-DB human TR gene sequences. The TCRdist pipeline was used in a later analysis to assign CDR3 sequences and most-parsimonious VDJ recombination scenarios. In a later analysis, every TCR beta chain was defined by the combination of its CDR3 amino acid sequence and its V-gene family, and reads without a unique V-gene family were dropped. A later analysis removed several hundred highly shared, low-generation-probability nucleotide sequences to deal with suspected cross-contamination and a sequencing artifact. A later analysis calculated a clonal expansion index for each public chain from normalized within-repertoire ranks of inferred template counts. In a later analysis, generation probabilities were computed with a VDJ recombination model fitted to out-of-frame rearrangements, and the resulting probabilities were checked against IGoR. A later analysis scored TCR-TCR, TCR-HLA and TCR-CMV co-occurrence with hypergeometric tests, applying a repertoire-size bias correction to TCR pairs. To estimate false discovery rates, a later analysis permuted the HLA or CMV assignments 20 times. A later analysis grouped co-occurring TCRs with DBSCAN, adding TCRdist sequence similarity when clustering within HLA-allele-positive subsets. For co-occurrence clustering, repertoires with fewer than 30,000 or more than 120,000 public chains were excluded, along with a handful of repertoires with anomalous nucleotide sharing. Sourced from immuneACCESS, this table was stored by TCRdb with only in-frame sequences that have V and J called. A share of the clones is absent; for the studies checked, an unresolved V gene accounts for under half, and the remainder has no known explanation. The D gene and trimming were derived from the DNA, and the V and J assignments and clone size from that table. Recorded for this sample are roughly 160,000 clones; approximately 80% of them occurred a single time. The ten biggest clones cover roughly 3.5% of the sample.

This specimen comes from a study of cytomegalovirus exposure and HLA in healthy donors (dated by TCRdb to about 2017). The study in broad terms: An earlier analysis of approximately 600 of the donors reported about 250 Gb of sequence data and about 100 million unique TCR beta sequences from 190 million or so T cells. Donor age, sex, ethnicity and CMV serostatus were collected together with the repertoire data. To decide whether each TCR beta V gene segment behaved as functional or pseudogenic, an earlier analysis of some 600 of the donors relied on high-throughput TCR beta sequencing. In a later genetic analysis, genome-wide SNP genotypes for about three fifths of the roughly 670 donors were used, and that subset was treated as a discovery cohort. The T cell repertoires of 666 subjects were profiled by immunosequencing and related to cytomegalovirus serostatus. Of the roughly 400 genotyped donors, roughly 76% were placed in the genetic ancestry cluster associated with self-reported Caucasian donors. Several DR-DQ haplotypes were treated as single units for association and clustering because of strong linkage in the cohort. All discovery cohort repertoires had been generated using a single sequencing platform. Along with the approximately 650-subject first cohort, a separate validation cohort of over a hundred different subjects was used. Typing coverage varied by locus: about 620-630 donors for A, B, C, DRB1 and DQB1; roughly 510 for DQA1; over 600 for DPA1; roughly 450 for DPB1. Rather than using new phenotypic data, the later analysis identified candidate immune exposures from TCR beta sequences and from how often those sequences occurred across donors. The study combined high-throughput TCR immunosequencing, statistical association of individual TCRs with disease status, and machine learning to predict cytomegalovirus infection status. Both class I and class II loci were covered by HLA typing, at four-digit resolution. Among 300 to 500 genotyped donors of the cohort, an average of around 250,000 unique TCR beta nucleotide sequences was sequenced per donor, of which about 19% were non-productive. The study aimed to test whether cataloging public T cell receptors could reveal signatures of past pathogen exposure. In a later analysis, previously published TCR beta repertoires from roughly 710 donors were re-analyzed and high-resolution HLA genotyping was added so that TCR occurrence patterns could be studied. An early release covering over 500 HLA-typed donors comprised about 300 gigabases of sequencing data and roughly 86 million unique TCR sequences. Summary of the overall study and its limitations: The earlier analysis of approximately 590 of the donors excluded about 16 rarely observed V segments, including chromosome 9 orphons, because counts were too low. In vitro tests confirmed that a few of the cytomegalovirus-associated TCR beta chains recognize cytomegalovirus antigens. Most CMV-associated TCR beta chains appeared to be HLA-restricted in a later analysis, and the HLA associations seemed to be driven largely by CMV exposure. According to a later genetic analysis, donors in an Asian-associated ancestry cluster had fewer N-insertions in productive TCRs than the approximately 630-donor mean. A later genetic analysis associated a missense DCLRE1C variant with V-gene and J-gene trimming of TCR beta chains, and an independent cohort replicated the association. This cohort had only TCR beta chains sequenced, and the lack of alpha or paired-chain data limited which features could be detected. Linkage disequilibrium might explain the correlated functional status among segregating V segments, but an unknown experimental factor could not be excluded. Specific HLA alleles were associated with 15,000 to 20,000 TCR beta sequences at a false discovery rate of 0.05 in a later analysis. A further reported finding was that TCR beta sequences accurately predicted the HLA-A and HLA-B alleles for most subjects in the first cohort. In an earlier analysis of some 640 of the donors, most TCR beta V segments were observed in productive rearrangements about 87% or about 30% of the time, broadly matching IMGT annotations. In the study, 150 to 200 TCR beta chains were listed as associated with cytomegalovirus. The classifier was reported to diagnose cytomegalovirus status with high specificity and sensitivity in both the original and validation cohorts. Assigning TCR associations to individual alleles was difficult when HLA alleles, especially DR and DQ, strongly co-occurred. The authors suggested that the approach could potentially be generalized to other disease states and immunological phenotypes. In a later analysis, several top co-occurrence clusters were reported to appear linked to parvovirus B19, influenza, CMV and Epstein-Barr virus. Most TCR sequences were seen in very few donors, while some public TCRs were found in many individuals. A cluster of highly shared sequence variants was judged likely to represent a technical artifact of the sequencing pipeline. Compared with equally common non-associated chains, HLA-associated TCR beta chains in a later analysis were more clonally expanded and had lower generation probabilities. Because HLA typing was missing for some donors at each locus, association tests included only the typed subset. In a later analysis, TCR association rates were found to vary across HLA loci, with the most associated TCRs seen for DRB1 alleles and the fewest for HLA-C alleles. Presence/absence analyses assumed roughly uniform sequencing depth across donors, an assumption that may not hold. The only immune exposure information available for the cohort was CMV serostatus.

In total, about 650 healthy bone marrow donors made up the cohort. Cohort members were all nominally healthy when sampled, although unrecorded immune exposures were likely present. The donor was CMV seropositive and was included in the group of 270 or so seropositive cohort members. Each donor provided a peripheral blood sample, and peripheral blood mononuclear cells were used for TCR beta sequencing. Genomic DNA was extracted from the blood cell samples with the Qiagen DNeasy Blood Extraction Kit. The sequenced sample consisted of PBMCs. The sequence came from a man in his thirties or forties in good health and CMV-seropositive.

The nucleotide sequence reads as follows: TGTGCCAGCAGCTCCGGTCAGCCCCAGCATTTT. This translates into CASSSGQPQHF. The rearranged chain carries TRBV7-4 and TRBJ1-5, with the D gene call left open. The CDR3, cysteine through phenylalanine, is 11 amino acids long. The CDR3 DNA has 33 bases and is translated from base 1. V is cut by 4 bases and J by 6 bases, and the space between the germline ends is 4 bases. The germline V gene encodes CDR1 SGHVT and CDR2 SQSDAQ.